This T cell receptor beta chain was recovered during a study of response to subunit inactivated influenza vaccine. This clonotype was found a few times. Its antigen is unknown. The CDR3 is 13 amino acids. CDR1 and CDR2 (germline): KGHDR, SFDVKD. V was trimmed by 6 bases and J by 7 bases, leaving 12 bases between them. TCRdb redid the calling of the RT-PCR reads with MiXCR, one entry per CDR3 protein. Here the sample spans more than 700,000 distinct CDR3 sequences, approximately 22% being singletons. Study-wide results and limits: New T cells are recruited in small numbers by each seasonal influenza vaccination, according to the authors' suggestion.

Sequencing used PBMCs from blood, obtained 5 days after vaccination. The J gene is TRBJ1-5, the V gene TRBV24-1; D is undetermined. This clonotype originated in a man aged 50-59 years who received an inactivated influenza vaccine. CDR3 bases: TGTGCCACCAGTTCTACGGACGTGCAGCCCCAGCATTTT. This translates into CATSSTDVQPQHF.